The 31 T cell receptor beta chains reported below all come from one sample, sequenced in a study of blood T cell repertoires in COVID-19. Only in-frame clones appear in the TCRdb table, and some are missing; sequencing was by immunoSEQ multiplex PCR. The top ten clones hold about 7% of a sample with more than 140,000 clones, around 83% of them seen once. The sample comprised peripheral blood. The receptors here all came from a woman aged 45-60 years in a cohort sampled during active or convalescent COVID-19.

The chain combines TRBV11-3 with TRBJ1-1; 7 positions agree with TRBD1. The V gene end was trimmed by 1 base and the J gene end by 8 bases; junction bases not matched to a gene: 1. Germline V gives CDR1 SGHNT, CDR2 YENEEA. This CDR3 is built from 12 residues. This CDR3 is CASSLGDREAFF. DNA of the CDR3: TGTGCCAGCAGCTTAGGGGACAGAGAAGCTTTCTTT.

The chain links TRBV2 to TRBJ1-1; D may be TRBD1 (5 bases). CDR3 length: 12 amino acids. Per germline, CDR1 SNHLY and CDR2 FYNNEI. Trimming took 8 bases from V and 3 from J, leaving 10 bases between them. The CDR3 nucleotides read TGTGCCAGCCAAGACAGTCACACTGAAGCTTTCTTT. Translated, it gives CASQDSHTEAFF.

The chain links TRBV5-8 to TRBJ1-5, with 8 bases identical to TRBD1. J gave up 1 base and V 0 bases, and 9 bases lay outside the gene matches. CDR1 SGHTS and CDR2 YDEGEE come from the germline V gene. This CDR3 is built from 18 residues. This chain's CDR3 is CASSLGRQGLGSNQPQHF. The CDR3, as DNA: TGTGCCAGCAGCTTGGGTAGACAGGGGTTAGGGAGCAATCAGCCCCAGCATTTT.

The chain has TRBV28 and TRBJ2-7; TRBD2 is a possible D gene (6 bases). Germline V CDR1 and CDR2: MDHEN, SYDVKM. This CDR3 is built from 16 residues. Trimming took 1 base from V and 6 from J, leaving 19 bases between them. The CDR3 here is CASSLLGGVGSVEQYF. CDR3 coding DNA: TGTGCCAGCAGTTTATTAGGAGGGGTCGGCTCTGTCGAGCAGTACTTC. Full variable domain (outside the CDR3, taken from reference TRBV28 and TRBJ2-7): DVKVTQSSRYLVKRTGEKVFLECVQDMDHENMFWYRQDPGLGLRLIYFSYDVKMKEKGDIPEGYSVSREKKERFSLILESASTNQTSMYLCASSLLGGVGSVEQYFGPGTRLTVT.

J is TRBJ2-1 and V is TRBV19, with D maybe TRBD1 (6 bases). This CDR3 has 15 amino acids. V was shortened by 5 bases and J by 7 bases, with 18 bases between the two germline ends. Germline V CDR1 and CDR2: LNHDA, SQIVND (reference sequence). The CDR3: CASSEGQLSNNEQFF. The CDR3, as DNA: TGTGCCAGTAGTGAGGGACAACTCTCAAATAATGAGCAGTTCTTC. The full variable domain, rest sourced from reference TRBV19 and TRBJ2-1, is DGGITQSPKYLFRKEGQNVTLSCEQNLNHDAMYWYRQDPGQGLRLIYYSQIVNDFQKGDIAEGYSVSREKKESFPLTVTSAQKNPTAFYLCASSEGQLSNNEQFFGPGTRLTVL.

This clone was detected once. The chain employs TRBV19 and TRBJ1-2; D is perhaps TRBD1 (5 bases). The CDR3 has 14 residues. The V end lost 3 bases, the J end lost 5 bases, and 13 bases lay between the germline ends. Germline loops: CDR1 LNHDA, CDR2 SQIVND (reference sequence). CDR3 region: CASSIGGNLYGYTF. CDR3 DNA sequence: TGTGCCAGTAGTATCGGGGGGAACTTATATGGCTACACCTTC.

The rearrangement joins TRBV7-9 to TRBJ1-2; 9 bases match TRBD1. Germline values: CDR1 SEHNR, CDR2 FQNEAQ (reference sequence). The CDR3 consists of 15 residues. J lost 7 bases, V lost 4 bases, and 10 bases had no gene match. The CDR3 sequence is CASSSSGQGHVGYTF. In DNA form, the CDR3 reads TGTGCCAGCAGCTCGTCGGGACAGGGACATGTTGGCTACACCTTC.

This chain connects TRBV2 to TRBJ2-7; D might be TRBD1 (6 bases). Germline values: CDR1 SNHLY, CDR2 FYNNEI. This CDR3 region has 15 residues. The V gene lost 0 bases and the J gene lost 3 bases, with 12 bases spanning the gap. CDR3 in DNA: TGTGCCAGCAGTGAAGCGCTGAGGGGGAACTACGAGCAGTACTTC. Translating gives CASSEALRGNYEQYF.

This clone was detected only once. The chain's CDR3 is CASSSLAGAYNEQFF. CDR3 bases: TGTGCCAGCAGCAGTTTAGCGGGCGCCTACAATGAGCAGTTCTTC. The chain uses TRBV2 and TRBJ2-1, with TRBD2 matching 7 bases. Germline loops: CDR1 SNHLY, CDR2 FYNNEI. This CDR3 is 15 amino acids long. V shed 6 bases, J shed 2 bases, and the junction held 7 bases outside the gene matches.

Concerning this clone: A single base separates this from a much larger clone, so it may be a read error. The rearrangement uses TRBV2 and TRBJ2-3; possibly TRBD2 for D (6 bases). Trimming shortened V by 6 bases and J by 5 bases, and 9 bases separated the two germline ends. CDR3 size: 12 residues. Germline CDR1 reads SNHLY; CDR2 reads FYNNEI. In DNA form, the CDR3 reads TGTGCCAGCAGCCTCGGGGGAGATACGCAGTATTTT. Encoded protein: CASSLGGDTQYF.

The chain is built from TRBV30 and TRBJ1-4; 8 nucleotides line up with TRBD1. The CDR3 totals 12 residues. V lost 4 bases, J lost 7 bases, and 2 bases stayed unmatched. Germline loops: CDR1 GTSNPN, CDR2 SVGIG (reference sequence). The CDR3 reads CAWIGTGEKLFF. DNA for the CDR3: TGTGCCTGGATCGGGACAGGTGAAAAACTGTTTTTT. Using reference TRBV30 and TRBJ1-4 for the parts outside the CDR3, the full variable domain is SQTIHQWPATLVQPVGSPLSLECTVEGTSNPNLYWYRQAAGRGLQLLFYSVGIGQISSEVPQNLSASRPQDRQFILSSKKLLLSDSGFYLCAWIGTGEKLFFGSGTQLSVL.

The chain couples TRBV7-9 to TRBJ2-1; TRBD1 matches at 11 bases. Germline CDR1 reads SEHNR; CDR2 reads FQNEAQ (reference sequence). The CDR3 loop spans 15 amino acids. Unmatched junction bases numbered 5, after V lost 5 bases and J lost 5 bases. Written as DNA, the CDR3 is TGTGCCAGCAGCAAGGGACAGGGGGAGAACAATGAGCAGTTCTTC. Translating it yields CASSKGQGENNEQFF. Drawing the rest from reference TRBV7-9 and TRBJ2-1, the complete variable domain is DTGVSQNPRHKITKRGQNVTFRCDPISEHNRLYWYRQTLGQGPEFLTYFQNEAQLEKSRLLSDRFSAERPKGSFSTLEIQRTEQGDSAMYLCASSKGQGENNEQFFGPGTRLTVL.

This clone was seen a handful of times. The CDR3 sequence: CAWRQPGQVTYNSPLHF. The CDR3 DNA is TGTGCCTGGAGACAACCCGGACAGGTGACCTATAATTCACCCCTCCACTTT. The V gene is TRBV30, the J gene TRBJ1-6; 7 nucleotides line up with TRBD1. V shed 3 bases and J 2 bases; nucleotides not matched to a gene: 10. Germline assignment: CDR1 GTSNPN and CDR2 SVGIG (reference sequence). This CDR3 contains 17 residues.

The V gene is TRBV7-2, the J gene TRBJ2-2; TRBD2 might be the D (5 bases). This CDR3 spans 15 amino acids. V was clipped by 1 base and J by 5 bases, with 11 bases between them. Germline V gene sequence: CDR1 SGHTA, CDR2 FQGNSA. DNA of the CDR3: TGTGCCAGCAGCTTAGTTGGACTTATGACCGGGGAGCTGTTTTTT. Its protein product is CASSLVGLMTGELFF.

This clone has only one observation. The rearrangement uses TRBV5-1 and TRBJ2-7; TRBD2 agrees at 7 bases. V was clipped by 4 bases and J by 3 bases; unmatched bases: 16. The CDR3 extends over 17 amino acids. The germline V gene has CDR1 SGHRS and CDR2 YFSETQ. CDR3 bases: TGCGCCAGCAGCACTGAACCCCCTGGGACTAAGGTCTACGAGCAGTACTTC. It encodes CASSTEPPGTKVYEQYF.

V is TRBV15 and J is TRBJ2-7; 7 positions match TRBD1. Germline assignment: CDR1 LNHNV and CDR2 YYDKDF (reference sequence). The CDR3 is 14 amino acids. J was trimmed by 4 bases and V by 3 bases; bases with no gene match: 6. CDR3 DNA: TGTGCCACCAGCAGCAGGGACAGCGGTTACGAGCAGTACTTC. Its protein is CATSSRDSGYEQYF.

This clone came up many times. The chain's CDR3 is CASSYQGHEQYF. CDR3 in DNA: TGTGCCAGCAGTTACCAGGGTCACGAGCAGTACTTC. The genes are TRBV6-2 or TRBV6-3 and TRBJ2-7, with a weak D call TRBD1 (5 bases). The CDR3 consists of 12 residues. V was clipped by 2 bases and J by 5 bases, with 7 bases between them. CDR1 and CDR2 from the germline V gene are MNHEY and SVGEGT.

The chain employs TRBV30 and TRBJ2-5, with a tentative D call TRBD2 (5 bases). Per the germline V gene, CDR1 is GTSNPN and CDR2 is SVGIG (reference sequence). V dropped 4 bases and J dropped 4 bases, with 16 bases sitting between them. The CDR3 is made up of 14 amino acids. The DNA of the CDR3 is TGTGCCTGGAACCTCCTAGCAGGCGGAGAGACCCAGTACTTC. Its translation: CAWNLLAGGETQYF.

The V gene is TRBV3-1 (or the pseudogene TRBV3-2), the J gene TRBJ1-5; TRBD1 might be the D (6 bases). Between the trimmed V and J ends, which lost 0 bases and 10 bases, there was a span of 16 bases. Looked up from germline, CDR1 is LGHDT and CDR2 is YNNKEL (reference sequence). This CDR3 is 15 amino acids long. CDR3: CASSQDGGGGGPQHF. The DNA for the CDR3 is TGTGCCAGCAGCCAAGATGGGGGAGGGGGAGGACCCCAGCATTTT.

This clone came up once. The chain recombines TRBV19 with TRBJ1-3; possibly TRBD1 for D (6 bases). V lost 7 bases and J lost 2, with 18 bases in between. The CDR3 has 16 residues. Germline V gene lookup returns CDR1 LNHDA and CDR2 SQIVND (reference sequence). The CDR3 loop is CASITGTGTTGNTIYF. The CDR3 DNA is TGTGCCAGTATCACTGGTACAGGGACCACTGGAAACACCATATATTTT. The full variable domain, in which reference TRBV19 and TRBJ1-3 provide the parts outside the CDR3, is DGGITQSPKYLFRKEGQNVTLSCEQNLNHDAMYWYRQDPGQGLRLIYYSQIVNDFQKGDIAEGYSVSREKKESFPLTVTSAQKNPTAFYLCASITGTGTTGNTIYFGEGSWLTVV.

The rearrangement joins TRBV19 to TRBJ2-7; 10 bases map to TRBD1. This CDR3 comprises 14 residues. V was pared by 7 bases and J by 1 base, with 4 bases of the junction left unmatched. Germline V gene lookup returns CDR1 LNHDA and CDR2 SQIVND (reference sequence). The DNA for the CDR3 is TGTGCCAGTACCCCGGGACAGGGGTCCTACGAGCAGTACTTC. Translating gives CASTPGQGSYEQYF.

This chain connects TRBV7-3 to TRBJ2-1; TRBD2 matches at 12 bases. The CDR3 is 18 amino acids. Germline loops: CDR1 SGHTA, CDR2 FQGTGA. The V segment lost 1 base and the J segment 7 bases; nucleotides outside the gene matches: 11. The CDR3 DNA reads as TGTGCCAGCAGCTTAAGGGCCTCTAGCGGGGGGGCCGTTAATGAGCAGTTCTTC. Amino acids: CASSLRASSGGAVNEQFF.

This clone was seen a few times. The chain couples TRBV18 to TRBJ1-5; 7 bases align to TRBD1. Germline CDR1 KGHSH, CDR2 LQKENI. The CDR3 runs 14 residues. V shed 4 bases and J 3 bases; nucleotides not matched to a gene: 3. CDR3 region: CASSRGQVNQPQHF. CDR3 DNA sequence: TGTGCCAGCTCACGTGGACAGGTCAATCAGCCCCAGCATTTT.

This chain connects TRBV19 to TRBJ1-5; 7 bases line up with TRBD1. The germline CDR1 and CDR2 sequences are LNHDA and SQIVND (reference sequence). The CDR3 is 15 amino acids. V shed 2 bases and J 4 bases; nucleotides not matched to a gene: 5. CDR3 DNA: TGTGCCAGTAGTATACTTGACAGGGCTAATCAGCCCCAGCATTTT. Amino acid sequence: CASSILDRANQPQHF.

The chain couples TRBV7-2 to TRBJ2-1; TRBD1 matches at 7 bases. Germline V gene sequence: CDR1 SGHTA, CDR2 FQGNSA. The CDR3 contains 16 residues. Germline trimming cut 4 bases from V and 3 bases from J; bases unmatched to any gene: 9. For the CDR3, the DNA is TGTGCCAGCAGCTCCAGCTCGGGACAGAACTACAATGAGCAGTTCTTC. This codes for CASSSSSGQNYNEQFF.

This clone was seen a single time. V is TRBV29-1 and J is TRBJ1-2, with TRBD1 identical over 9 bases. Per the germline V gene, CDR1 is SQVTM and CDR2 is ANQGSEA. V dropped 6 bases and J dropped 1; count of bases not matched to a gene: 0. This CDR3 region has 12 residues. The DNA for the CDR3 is TGCAGCGTGGACAGGGGTAACTATGGCTACACCTTC. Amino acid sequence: CSVDRGNYGYTF.

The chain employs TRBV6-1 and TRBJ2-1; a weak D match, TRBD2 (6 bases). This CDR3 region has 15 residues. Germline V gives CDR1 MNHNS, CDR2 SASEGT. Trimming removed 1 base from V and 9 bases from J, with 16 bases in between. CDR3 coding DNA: TGTGCCAGCAGTGAAGGACTAGGGGACCATACTGAGCAGTTCTTC. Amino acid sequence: CASSEGLGDHTEQFF.

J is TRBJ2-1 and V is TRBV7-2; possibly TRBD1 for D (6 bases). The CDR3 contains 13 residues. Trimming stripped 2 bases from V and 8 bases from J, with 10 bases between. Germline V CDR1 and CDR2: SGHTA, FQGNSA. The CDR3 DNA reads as TGTGCCAGCAGCTTAAGACAGGACTATGAGCAGTTCTTC. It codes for CASSLRQDYEQFF.

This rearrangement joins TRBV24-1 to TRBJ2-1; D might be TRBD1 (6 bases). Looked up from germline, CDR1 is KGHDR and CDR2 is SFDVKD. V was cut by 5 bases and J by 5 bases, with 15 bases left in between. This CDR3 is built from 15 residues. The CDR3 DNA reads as TGTGCCACCAGTGTAACAGGGAAGTTTCACAATGAGCAGTTCTTC. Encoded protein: CATSVTGKFHNEQFF.

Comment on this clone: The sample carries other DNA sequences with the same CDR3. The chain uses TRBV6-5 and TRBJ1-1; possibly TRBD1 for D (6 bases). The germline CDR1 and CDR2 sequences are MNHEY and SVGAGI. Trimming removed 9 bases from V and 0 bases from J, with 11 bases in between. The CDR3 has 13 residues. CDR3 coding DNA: TGTGCCAGTCGGACAGTTATGAACACTGAAGCTTTCTTT. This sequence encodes CASRTVMNTEAFF.

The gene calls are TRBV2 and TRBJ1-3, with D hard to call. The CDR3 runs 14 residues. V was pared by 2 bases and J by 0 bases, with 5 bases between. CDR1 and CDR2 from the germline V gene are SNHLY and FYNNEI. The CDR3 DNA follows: TGTGCCAGCAGTGAACCCCGCTCTGGAAACACCATATATTTT. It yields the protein CASSEPRSGNTIYF.